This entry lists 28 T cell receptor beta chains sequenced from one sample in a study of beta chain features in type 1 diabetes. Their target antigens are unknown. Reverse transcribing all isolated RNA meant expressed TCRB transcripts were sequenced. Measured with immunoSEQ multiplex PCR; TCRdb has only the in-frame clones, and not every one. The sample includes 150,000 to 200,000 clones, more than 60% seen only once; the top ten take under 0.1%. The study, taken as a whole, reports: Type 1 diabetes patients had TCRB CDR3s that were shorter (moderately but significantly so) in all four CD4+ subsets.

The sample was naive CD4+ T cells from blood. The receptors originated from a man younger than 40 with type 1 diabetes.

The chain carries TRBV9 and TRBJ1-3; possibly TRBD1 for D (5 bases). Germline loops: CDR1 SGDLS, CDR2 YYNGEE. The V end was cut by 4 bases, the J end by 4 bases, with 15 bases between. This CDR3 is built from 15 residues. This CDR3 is CASSPRGGTGNTIYF. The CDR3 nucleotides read TGTGCCAGCAGCCCCCGGGGAGGGACGGGAAACACCATATATTTT.

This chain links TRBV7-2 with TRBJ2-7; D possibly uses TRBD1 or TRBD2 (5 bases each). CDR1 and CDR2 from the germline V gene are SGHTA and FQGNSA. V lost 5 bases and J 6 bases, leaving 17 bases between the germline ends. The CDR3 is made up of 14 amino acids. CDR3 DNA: TGTGCCAGCAGCCTATCCGGGACGGTTCGCGAGCAGTACTTC. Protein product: CASSLSGTVREQYF.

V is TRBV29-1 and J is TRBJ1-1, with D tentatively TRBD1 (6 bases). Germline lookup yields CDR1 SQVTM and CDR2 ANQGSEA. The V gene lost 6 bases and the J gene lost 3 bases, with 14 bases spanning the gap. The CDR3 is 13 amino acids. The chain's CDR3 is CSVQGTLYTEAFF. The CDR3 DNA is TGCAGCGTACAGGGTACCCTTTACACTGAAGCTTTCTTT.

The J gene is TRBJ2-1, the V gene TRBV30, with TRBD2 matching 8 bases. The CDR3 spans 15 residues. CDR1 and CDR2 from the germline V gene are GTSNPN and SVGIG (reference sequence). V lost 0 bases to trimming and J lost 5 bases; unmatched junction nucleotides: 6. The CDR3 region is CAWSVAGTSNNEQFF. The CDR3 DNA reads TGTGCCTGGAGTGTAGCCGGGACTAGTAACAATGAGCAGTTCTTC.

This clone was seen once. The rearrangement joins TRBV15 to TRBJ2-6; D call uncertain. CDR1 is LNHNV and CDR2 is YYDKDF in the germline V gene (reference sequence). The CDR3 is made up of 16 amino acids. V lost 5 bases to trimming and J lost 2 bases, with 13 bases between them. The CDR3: CATSPDGVTGANVLTF. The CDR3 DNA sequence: TGTGCCACCAGCCCAGATGGGGTAACTGGGGCCAACGTCCTGACTTTC.

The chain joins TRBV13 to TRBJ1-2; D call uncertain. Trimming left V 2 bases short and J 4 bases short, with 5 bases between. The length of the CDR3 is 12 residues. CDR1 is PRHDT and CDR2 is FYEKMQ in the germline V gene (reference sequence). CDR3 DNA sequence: TGTGCCAGCAGCTTACAAGGCTATGGCTACACCTTC. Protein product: CASSLQGYGYTF.

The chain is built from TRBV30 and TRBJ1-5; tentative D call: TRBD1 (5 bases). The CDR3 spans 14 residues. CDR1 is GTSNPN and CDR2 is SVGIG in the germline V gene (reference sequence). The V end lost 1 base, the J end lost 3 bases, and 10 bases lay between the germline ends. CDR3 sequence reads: CAWSGDSYNQPQHF. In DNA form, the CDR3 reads TGTGCCTGGAGTGGCGACAGTTACAATCAGCCCCAGCATTTT.

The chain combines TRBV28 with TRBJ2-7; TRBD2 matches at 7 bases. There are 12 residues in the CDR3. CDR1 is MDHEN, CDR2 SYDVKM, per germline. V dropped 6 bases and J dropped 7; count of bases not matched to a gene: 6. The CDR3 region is CASRSAGREQYF. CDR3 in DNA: TGTGCCAGCAGATCCGCCGGGAGGGAGCAGTACTTC.

CDR3 nucleotides: TGCGCCAGCAGTCAATCAAAGAGGCTGCACGCGAGCTCCTACGAGCAGTACTTC. It yields the protein CASSQSKRLHASSYEQYF. V gene TRBV23-1 combines with J gene TRBJ2-7; no firm D call. TRBV23-1 is noted as an ORF with a role that remains uncertain. The CDR3 is 18 residues long. V was cut by 0 bases and J by 0 bases, with 18 bases left in between.

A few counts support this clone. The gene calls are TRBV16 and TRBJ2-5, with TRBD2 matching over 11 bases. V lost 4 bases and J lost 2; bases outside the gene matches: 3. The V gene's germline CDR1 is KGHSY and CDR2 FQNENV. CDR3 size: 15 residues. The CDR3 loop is CASSRLAGSQETQYF. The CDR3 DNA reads TGTGCCAGCAGCCGACTAGCGGGGTCACAAGAGACCCAGTACTTC.

In nucleotides, the CDR3 is TGTGCCAGCAGTTCTACGGGGTCTGGGGCCAACGTCCTGACTTTC. It yields the protein CASSSTGSGANVLTF. The chain joins TRBV28 to TRBJ2-6; TRBD2 is a possible D gene (5 bases). V was shortened by 4 bases and J by 1 base, with 8 bases between the two germline ends. The CDR3 runs 15 residues. Germline V gene data show CDR1 as MDHEN and CDR2 as SYDVKM. The complete variable domain, with remaining parts taken from reference TRBV28 and TRBJ2-6, reads DVKVTQSSRYLVKRTGEKVFLECVQDMDHENMFWYRQDPGLGLRLIYFSYDVKMKEKGDIPEGYSVSREKKERFSLILESASTNQTSMYLCASSSTGSGANVLTFGAGSRLTVL.

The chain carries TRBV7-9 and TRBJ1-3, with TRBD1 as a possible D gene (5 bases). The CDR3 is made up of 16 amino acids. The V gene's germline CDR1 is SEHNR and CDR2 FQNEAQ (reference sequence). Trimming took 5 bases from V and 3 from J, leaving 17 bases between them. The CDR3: CASSTGMSAVGNTIYF. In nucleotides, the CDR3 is TGTGCCAGCAGCACAGGAATGAGCGCAGTTGGAAACACCATATATTTT.

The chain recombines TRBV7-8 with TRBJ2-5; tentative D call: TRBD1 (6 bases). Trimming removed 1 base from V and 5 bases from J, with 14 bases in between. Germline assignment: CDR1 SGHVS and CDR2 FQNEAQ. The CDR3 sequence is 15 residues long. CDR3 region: CASSLDIGTLETQYF. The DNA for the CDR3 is TGTGCCAGCAGCTTAGATATCGGGACATTGGAGACCCAGTACTTC.

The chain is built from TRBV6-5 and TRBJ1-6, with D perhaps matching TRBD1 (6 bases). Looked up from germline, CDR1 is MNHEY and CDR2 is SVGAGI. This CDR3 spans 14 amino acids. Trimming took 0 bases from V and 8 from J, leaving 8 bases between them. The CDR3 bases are TGTGCCAGCAGTTACTCGGCAGGGGATTCACCCCTCCACTTT. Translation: CASSYSAGDSPLHF.

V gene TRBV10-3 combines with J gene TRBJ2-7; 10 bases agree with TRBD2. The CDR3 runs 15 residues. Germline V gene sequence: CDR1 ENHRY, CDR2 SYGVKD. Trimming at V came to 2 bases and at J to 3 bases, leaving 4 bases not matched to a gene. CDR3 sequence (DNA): TGTGCCATCAGTGAGGATAGCGGGGGGATCTACGAGCAGTACTTC. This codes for CAISEDSGGIYEQYF.

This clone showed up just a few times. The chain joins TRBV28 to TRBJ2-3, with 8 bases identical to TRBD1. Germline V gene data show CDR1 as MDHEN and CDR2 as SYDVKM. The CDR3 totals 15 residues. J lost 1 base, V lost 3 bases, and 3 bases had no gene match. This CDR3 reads CASSFATGGTDTQYF. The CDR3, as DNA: TGTGCCAGCAGTTTCGCGACAGGGGGCACAGATACGCAGTATTTT.

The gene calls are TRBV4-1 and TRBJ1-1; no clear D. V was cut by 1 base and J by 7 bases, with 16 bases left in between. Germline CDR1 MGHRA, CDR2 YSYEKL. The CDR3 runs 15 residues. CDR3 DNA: TGCGCCAGCAGCCAAGCCTTTATGAAGGACCGTGAAGCTTTCTTT. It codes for CASSQAFMKDREAFF.

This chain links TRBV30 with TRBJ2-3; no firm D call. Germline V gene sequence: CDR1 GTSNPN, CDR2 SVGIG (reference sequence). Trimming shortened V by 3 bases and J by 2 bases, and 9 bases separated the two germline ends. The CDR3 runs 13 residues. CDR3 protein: CAWRRGHTDTQYF. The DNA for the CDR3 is TGTGCCTGGAGGCGAGGTCACACAGATACGCAGTATTTT.

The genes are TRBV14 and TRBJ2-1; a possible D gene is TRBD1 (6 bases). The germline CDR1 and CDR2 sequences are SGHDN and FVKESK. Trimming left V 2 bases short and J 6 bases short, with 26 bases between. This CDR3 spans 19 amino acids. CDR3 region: CASSQQRRGQGLSGNEQFF. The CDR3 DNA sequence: TGTGCCAGCAGCCAACAAAGGCGAGGGCAGGGGTTGTCCGGCAATGAGCAGTTCTTC.

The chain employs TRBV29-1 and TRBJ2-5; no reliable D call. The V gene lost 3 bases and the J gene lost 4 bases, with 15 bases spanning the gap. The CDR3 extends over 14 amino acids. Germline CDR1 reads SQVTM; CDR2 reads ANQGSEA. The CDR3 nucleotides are TGCAGCGTTGAGTTCAGGAAAATACTAGAGACCCAGTACTTC. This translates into CSVEFRKILETQYF. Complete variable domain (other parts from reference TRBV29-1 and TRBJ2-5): SAVISQKPSRDICQRGTSLTIQCQVDSQVTMMFWYRQQPGQSLTLIATANQGSEATYESGFVIDKFPISRPNLTFSTLTVSNMSPEDSSIYLCSVEFRKILETQYFGPGTRLLVL.

The CDR3 protein is CSVGGTERAGAHTDTQYF. Here the CDR3 DNA reads TGCAGCGTTGGAGGGACAGAGAGAGCGGGGGCCCACACAGATACGCAGTATTTT. The chain combines TRBV29-1 with TRBJ2-3; a possible D gene is TRBD2 (8 bases). The V and J ends lost 4 bases and 2 bases respectively, with 25 bases between them. The length of the CDR3 is 18 residues. Germline CDR1 is SQVTM and CDR2 is ANQGSEA.

CDR3 in amino acids: CASIFGAGDTQYF. CDR3 bases: TGTGCCAGCATCTTCGGGGCAGGAGATACGCAGTATTTT. J is TRBJ2-3 and V is TRBV2; perhaps D is TRBD1 or TRBD2 (5 bases each). Germline V gene sequence: CDR1 SNHLY, CDR2 FYNNEI. This CDR3 comprises 13 residues. V lost 7 bases to trimming and J lost 5 bases, with 13 bases between them.

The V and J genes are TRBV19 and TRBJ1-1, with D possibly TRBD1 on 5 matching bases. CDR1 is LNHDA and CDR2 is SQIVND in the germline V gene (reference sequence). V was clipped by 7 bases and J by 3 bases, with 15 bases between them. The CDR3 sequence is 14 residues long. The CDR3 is CASTIHQGDTEAFF. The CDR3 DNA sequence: TGTGCCAGTACCATTCACCAGGGCGACACTGAAGCTTTCTTT.

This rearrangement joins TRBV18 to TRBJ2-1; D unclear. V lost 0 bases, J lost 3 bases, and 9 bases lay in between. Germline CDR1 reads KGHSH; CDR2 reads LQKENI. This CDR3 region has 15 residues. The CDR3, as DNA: TGTGCCAGCTCACCACCGCAGGAAGGCTACAATGAGCAGTTCTTC. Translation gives CASSPPQEGYNEQFF.

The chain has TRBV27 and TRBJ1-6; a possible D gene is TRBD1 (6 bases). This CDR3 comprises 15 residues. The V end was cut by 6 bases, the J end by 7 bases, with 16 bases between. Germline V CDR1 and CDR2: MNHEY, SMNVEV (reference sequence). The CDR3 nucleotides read TGTGCCAGCAGCCAGACAGGTTTGGACAATTCACCCCTCCACTTT. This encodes CASSQTGLDNSPLHF.

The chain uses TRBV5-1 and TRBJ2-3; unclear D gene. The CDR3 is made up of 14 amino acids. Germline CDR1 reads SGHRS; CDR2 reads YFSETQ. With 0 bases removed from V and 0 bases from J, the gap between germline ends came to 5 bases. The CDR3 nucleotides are TGCGCCAGCAGCTTGGGACTGAGCACAGATACGCAGTATTTT. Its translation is CASSLGLSTDTQYF.

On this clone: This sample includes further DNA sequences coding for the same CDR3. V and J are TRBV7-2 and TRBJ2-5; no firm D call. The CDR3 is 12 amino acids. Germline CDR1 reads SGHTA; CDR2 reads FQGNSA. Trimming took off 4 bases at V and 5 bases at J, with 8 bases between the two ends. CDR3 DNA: TGTGCCAGCAGCTCCGGACGGGAGACCCAGTACTTC. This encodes CASSSGRETQYF.

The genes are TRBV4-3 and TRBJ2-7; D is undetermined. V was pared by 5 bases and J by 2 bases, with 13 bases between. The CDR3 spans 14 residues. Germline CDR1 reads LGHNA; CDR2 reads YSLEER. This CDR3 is CASSIEAGTYEQYF. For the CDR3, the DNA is TGCGCCAGCAGCATAGAAGCCGGAACCTACGAGCAGTACTTC.